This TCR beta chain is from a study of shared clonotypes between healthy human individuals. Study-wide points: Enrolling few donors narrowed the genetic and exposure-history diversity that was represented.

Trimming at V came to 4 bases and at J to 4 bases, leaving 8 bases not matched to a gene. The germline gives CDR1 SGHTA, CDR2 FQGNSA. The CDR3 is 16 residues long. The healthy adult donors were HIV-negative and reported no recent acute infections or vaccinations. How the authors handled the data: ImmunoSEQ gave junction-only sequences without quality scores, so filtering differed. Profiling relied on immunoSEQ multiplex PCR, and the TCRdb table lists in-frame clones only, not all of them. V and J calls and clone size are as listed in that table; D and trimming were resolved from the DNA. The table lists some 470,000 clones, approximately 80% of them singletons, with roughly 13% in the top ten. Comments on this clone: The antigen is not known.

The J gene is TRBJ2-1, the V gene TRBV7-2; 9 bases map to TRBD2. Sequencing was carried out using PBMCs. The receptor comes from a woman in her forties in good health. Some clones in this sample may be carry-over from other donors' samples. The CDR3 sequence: CASSSPRLAGYNEQFF. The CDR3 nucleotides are TGTGCCAGCAGCTCCCCCCGTCTAGCGGGATACAATGAGCAGTTCTTC.